These 26 T cell receptor beta chains were sequenced from one sample in a study of blood T cells in healthy people across ages. Sample-barcoded 5' priming and a J-beta primer mix drove a second PCR of 7 to 11 cycles. TCRdb redid the calling of the 5' RACE reads with MiXCR, one entry per CDR3 protein. In the table there are 1.4 million or so distinct CDR3 sequences, around 40% of which are singletons. The source material was blood. These receptors were taken from a young woman in good health.

The rearrangement joins TRBV6-2 or TRBV6-3 to TRBJ1-5; a weak D match, TRBD1 (5 bases). The V gene's germline CDR1 is MNHEY and CDR2 SVGEGT. V was trimmed by 7 bases and J by 2 bases, leaving 12 bases between them. This CDR3 is built from 14 residues. The CDR3 DNA is TGTGCCAGCACCGACAGAGTCGGCAATCAGCCCCAGCATTTT. Its protein product is CASTDRVGNQPQHF.

The V and J genes are TRBV5-4 and TRBJ1-1; D is unclear. The length of the CDR3 is 12 residues. Germline V CDR1 and CDR2: SGHNT, YYREEE (reference sequence). The ends were cut back, 0 bases at V and 7 bases at J, with 7 bases in the middle. CDR3 coding DNA: TGTGCCAGCAGCTTGGGGAGGTGTGAAGCTTTCTTT. The encoded protein is CASSLGRCEAFF.

The chain combines TRBV10-3 with TRBJ1-2, with TRBD1 identical over 7 bases. The CDR3 extends over 15 amino acids. V gave up 6 bases and J gave up 3 bases; unmatched junction bases: 10. The germline V gene has CDR1 ENHRY and CDR2 SYGVKD. The CDR3 reads CAIRSPTGAHYGYTF. Here the CDR3 DNA reads TGTGCCATCAGGTCCCCCACAGGGGCACACTATGGCTACACCTTC.

This clonotype showed up just a few times. The V call is TRBV6-2 or TRBV6-3, the J call TRBJ1-5, with 8 bases lining up with TRBD1. J lost 3 bases, V lost 6 bases, and 7 bases had no gene match. The CDR3 runs to 15 residues. In germline, CDR1 is MNHEY, CDR2 SVGEGT. CDR3: CASSPRTGPNQPQHF. Here the CDR3 DNA reads TGTGCCAGCAGCCCCCGGACAGGGCCCAATCAGCCCCAGCATTTT.

This clonotype was counted only a few times. The chain links TRBV5-1 to TRBJ2-3; D is uncertain. The germline V gene has CDR1 SGHRS and CDR2 YFSETQ. The CDR3 covers 12 residues. V was trimmed by 4 bases and J by 7 bases, leaving 10 bases between them. CDR3 protein: CASSPTSNTQYF. The CDR3, as DNA: TGCGCCAGCAGCCCGACAAGTAATACGCAGTATTTT.

V gene TRBV6-5 combines with J gene TRBJ1-5; no clear D gene. Germline V CDR1 and CDR2: MNHEY, SVGAGI. There are 15 residues in the CDR3. Deletions cut 0 bases from V and 4 bases from J, with 10 bases between. CDR3 in amino acids: CASSYSPGGNQPQHF. The CDR3 DNA is TGTGCCAGCAGTTACTCGCCGGGAGGGAATCAGCCCCAGCATTTT.

This clonotype was detected only a few times. This chain connects TRBV20-1 to TRBJ2-7; TRBD2 aligns across 10 bases. The CDR3 extends over 15 amino acids. CDR1 is DFQATT and CDR2 is SNEGSKA in the germline V gene (reference sequence). Trimming at V came to 0 bases and at J to 2 bases, leaving 4 bases not matched to a gene. The CDR3 sequence: CSARDGTSVTYEQYF. CDR3 in DNA: TGCAGTGCTAGAGATGGGACTAGCGTCACCTACGAGCAGTACTTC.

With respect to this clonotype: A much more abundant neighbour one base away suggests this may be a read error. This sequence joins TRBV5-6 and TRBJ2-1; the match to TRBD2 covers 7 bases. The CDR3 has 15 residues. Germline CDR1 reads SGHDT; CDR2 reads YYEEEE. The CDR3 DNA sequence: TGTGCCAGCACCCGCAATAGCGGGTCCTACAAGGAGCAGTTCTTC. This encodes CASTRNSGSYKEQFF. Together with reference TRBV5-6 and TRBJ2-1, the CDR3 gives the full variable domain: DAGVTQSPTHLIKTRGQQVTLRCSPKSGHDTVSWYQQALGQGPQFIFQYYEEEERQRGNFPDRFSGHQFPNYSSELNVNALLLGDSALYLCASTRNSGSYKEQFFGPGTRLTVL.

This clonotype came up many times. The rearrangement uses TRBV7-2 and TRBJ2-1, with D possibly TRBD2 on 7 matching bases. The V end lost 5 bases, the J end lost 5 bases, and 22 bases lay between the germline ends. Germline values: CDR1 SGHTA, CDR2 FQGNSA. This CDR3 region has 17 residues. CDR3 bases: TGTGCCAGCAGCGCCGACAGGCTAATAGCGGGCCACAATGAGCAGTTCTTC. This encodes CASSADRLIAGHNEQFF.

The rearrangement links TRBV7-2 to TRBJ1-4; D is uncertain. The length of the CDR3 is 13 residues. V was trimmed by 6 bases and J by 7 bases, leaving 12 bases between them. The germline V gene encodes CDR1 SGHTA and CDR2 FQGNSA. This CDR3 is CASRQNVGEKLFF. The CDR3 DNA is TGTGCCAGCAGGCAAAATGTAGGTGAAAAACTGTTTTTT. Drawing the rest from reference TRBV7-2 and TRBJ1-4, the complete variable domain is GAGVSQSPSNKVTEKGKDVELRCDPISGHTALYWYRQSLGQGLEFLIYFQGNSAPDKSGLPSDRFSAERTGGSVSTLTIQRTQQEDSAVYLCASRQNVGEKLFFGSGTQLSVL.

The table lists this clonotype with a few counts. The chain carries TRBV6-2 or TRBV6-3 and TRBJ1-1; D gene unclear. V was clipped by 5 bases and J by 5 bases, with 15 bases between them. Germline V CDR1 and CDR2: MNHEY, SVGEGT. The CDR3 sequence is 14 residues long. The CDR3, as DNA: TGTGCCAGCAGTCAAATATCAGGCGGGACTGAAGCTTTCTTT. The encoded protein is CASSQISGGTEAFF.

The V and J genes are TRBV29-1 and TRBJ2-1; unclear D gene. Trimming removed 4 bases at V and 9 bases at J, with 13 bases between. The V gene's germline CDR1 is SQVTM and CDR2 ANQGSEA. The CDR3 contains 12 residues. CDR3 loop: CSVGYSQTEQFF. The CDR3 nucleotides read TGCAGCGTTGGCTACAGCCAGACTGAGCAGTTCTTC.

The chain combines TRBV4-3 with TRBJ2-7; the D gene is possibly TRBD1 (6 bases). Germline CDR1 reads LGHNA; CDR2 reads YSLEER. The CDR3 spans 17 residues. The V end was cut by 1 base, the J end by 2 bases, with 18 bases between. CDR3 protein: CASSQVTRDTIPYEQYF. CDR3 nucleotide sequence: TGCGCCAGCAGCCAAGTAACCCGGGACACCATCCCCTACGAGCAGTACTTC.

A few counts support this clonotype. The V call is TRBV27, the J call TRBJ2-7, with 9 bases matching TRBD1. The germline gives CDR1 MNHEY, CDR2 SMNVEV (reference sequence). CDR3 length equals 15 residues. Losses at the gene ends were 5 bases for V and 4 bases for J; bases not matched to a gene: 9. For the CDR3, the DNA is TGTGCCAGCAGTATCGCCGGGACAGGGATTTACGAGCAGTACTTC. This gives the protein CASSIAGTGIYEQYF.

The chain combines TRBV6-2 or TRBV6-3 with TRBJ2-1; D may be TRBD2 (5 bases). CDR1 and CDR2 (germline): MNHEY, SVGEGT. This CDR3 spans 14 amino acids. V was trimmed by 6 bases and J by 3 bases, leaving 12 bases between them. This chain's CDR3 is CASSHRGDYNEQFF. CDR3 coding DNA: TGTGCCAGCAGCCATCGGGGAGACTACAATGAGCAGTTCTTC.

This clonotype was counted only a few times. The genes are TRBV6-6 and TRBJ2-7, with D perhaps matching TRBD1 (6 bases). This CDR3 contains 13 residues. The V end was cut by 7 bases, the J end by 9 bases, with 19 bases between. Germline V CDR1 and CDR2: MNHNY, SVGAGI (reference sequence). The CDR3 nucleotides read TGTGCCAGCACCCCAGGACAGCCATCTGCGCAGTACTTC. Residues: CASTPGQPSAQYF.

The chain has TRBV2 and TRBJ2-7; D unresolved. V gave up 7 bases and J gave up 7 bases, with 17 bases separating them. Germline V gene sequence: CDR1 SNHLY, CDR2 FYNNEI. The CDR3 runs to 13 residues. The CDR3 DNA sequence: TGTGCCAGCACTTCTGACTCCGGGTGGGAGCAGTACTTC. This sequence encodes CASTSDSGWEQYF.

This clonotype occurred once. The chain couples TRBV20-1 to TRBJ2-1; the match to TRBD2 covers 13 bases. The V and J ends lost 6 bases and 8 bases, in that order; junction bases with no gene match: 16. The CDR3 loop spans 17 amino acids. CDR1 DFQATT and CDR2 SNEGSKA come from the germline V gene (reference sequence). CDR3 bases: TGCAGTGCCCCAACCCCACTAGCGGGAGGGCCCGTCCATGAGCAGTTCTTC. Its translation is CSAPTPLAGGPVHEQFF.

The sample holds one count of this clonotype. The chain links TRBV5-1 to TRBJ2-1, with 11 bases identical to TRBD1. The CDR3 runs 16 residues. V lost 3 bases to trimming and J lost 7 bases; unmatched junction nucleotides: 9. Looked up from germline, CDR1 is SGHRS and CDR2 is YFSETQ. As DNA, the CDR3 is TGCGCCAGCAGCTGGACAGGGGGCGTTGGTCGGAATGAGCAGTTCTTC. It is translated as CASSWTGGVGRNEQFF.

This clonotype was seen a few times. This sequence joins TRBV4-1 and TRBJ1-2, with no clear D. Germline-derived CDR1 and CDR2 are MGHRA and YSYEKL. CDR3 length equals 16 residues. Trimming took 1 base from V and 0 from J, leaving 12 bases between them. CDR3: CASSQVEGATNYGYTF. DNA for the CDR3: TGCGCCAGCAGCCAAGTCGAGGGCGCGACTAACTATGGCTACACCTTC.

The chain couples TRBV6-6 to TRBJ2-7; tentative D call: TRBD2 (6 bases). This CDR3 is built from 12 residues. Germline V CDR1 and CDR2: MNHNY, SVGAGI (reference sequence). V was clipped by 6 bases and J by 7 bases, with 13 bases between them. This chain's CDR3 is CASSPWEDEQYF. DNA for the CDR3: TGTGCCAGCAGCCCGTGGGAGGATGAGCAGTACTTC.

The chain combines TRBV20-1 with TRBJ1-3, with D tentatively TRBD1 (6 bases). Germline V gene data show CDR1 as DFQATT and CDR2 as SNEGSKA (reference sequence). The CDR3 totals 15 residues. V lost 5 bases and J lost 0, with 14 bases in between. CDR3 coding DNA: TGCAGTGCTCCGGACAGACAGAGCTCTGGAAACACCATATATTTT. Translating gives CSAPDRQSSGNTIYF.

The chain recombines TRBV27 with TRBJ2-1; 7 bases are shared with TRBD1. This CDR3 is 17 amino acids long. V lost 0 bases and J lost 4; bases outside the gene matches: 9. Germline CDR1 MNHEY, CDR2 SMNVEV (reference sequence). The CDR3 sequence: CASSLSPGDSLYNEQFF. The CDR3 DNA sequence: TGTGCCAGCAGTTTATCCCCCGGGGACAGTTTATACAATGAGCAGTTCTTC.

The J gene is TRBJ2-3, the V gene TRBV7-2; D is possibly TRBD1 (5 bases). V was cut by 2 bases and J by 0 bases, with 9 bases left in between. Germline V CDR1 and CDR2: SGHTA, FQGNSA. CDR3 length equals 15 residues. CDR3 sequence (DNA): TGTGCCAGCAGCTTATACCGACAGAGCACAGATACGCAGTATTTT. Amino acid sequence: CASSLYRQSTDTQYF.

This chain links TRBV20-1 with TRBJ2-4; D not certain. The CDR3 spans 14 residues. Germline V gene sequence: CDR1 DFQATT, CDR2 SNEGSKA (reference sequence). V shed 1 base and J shed 0 bases, with 7 bases lying between them. CDR3 residues: CSARGQRAKNIQYF. The CDR3 bases are TGCAGTGCTAGAGGTCAGAGAGCCAAAAACATTCAGTACTTC.

This chain links TRBV5-1 with TRBJ2-7; 9 bases are a match to TRBD1. The junction had 9 bases not matched to a gene; V was cut back by 6 bases and J by 2 bases. Germline values: CDR1 SGHRS, CDR2 YFSETQ. This CDR3 contains 15 residues. CDR3 protein: CASTRGQGKPYEQYF. The CDR3 DNA reads TGCGCCAGCACTCGGGGACAGGGTAAACCCTACGAGCAGTACTTC.